The source of this T cell receptor (beta chain) is a study of T-cell reconstitution after alpha-beta-depleted transplantation in children. The CDR3 runs 17 residues. Trimming stripped 4 bases from V and 7 bases from J, with 22 bases between. Germline assignment: CDR1 SGHAT and CDR2 FQNNGV. Preparation of the TCRbeta library used unique molecular identifiers. TCRdb independently ran MiXCR on the PCR reads; one entry per CDR3 protein. Here the sample spans around 420,000 distinct CDR3 sequences, 15% to 20% being singletons. The chain carries TRBV11-2 and TRBJ1-4; D is perhaps TRBD1 (5 bases). This TCR was recovered from a boy in the first two years of life who had a stem cell transplant for Wiskott-Aldrich syndrome, so the T cells may come from the graft donor. This material consisted of PBMCs, mostly from graft donor cells, taken 360 days after TCRalphabeta/CD19-depleted stem cell transplant. The CDR3 DNA sequence: TGTGCCAGCAGCTCCAATAGGGCAGCAAGGAGGGGTGAAAAACTGTTTTTT. Translation gives CASSSNRAARRGEKLFF.